This T cell receptor (delta chain) stems from a study of Vδ1+ human thymocytes. Study outcomes and limitations: Bulk data may be misread because of unexpected Vdelta2 sequences. Thymic delta-chain repertoires held about 20% Vdelta2 sequences and few Vdelta3, despite high sort purity. Thymic TRG and TRD repertoires appeared highly polyclonal.

Sequences come from RNA converted to cDNA by reverse transcription. CDR3 amplicons came from multiplex PCR with pooled V-gene forward and constant-region reverse primers. TCRdb reanalyzed the multiplex PCR reads using CATT. Among approximately 19,000 delta-chain clones listed, roughly 7.3% were seen once. The ends were cut back, 4 bases at V and 1 base at J, with 25 bases in the middle. Germline V lookup: CDR1 TSWWSYY, CDR2 QGS. The CDR3 runs to 19 residues. The sorted cells were CD3+ Vdelta1+ Vdelta2- thymocytes from alphabeta-depleted thymus. Turning to this clone: The antigen is not known.

The sequence was collected from a child younger than two who had congenital heart surgery. The chain joins TRDV1 to TRDJ1; D assignment may be TRDD2 or TRDD3 (9 bases each). Sequencing was done on a sample of Vdelta1+ gamma-delta thymocytes from the thymus. Stated subset: FACS-sorted CD3+ TCRalphabeta- TCRVdelta1+ TCRVdelta2- thymocytes. Here the CDR3 DNA reads TGTGCTCTTGGGGGATTCCTTCCTACTGGGGGACCGACCACCGATAAACTCATCTTT. Translated: CALGGFLPTGGPTTDKLIF.